The clone carrying this T cell receptor (beta chain) was seen only a few times. Its antigen is unidentified. In TCRdb, the 5' RACE reads were re-called with MiXCR into one record per CDR3 protein. The sample consists of just over 500,000 distinct CDR3 sequences, less than 25% of them appearing once. This entry belongs to a study of identical twins. Points from the study as a whole: Alpha sequences out of frame and shared by twins had excess low generation probability. The study drew conclusions from cross-sectional statistical analysis, not from following the same donors.

The same sample was also used in a study of T cells expressing NK-cell markers. That source reports: Dominance of the CD3+CD56-NKG2C+ fraction by these clonotypes also held in several donors. Clarity on HCMV specificity was lacking for the expanded NKG2C+ T cell clones.

Sequences were obtained from CD4+ T cells sorted from blood. The TCR comes from a woman between 18 and 29 years old in good health.

CDR3 in DNA: TGTGCCAGCAGACACGACAGGGCTGGCTACACCTTC. It translates to CASRHDRAGYTF. V gene TRBV6-1 combines with J gene TRBJ1-2, with 7 positions matching TRBD1. This CDR3 has 12 amino acids. Germline CDR1 MNHNS, CDR2 SASEGT. V lost 6 bases to trimming and J lost 7 bases; unmatched junction nucleotides: 5.